What follows are 5 T cell receptor beta chains derived from one specimen sequenced in a study of breast tumors, draining lymph nodes, adjacent tissues. The lymph nodes were axillary draining lymph nodes from breast cancer patients. TCRdb called the multiplex PCR reads again in MiXCR, with one record for every CDR3 protein. The top ten clones hold 2.4% of a sample with roughly 86,000 distinct CDR3 sequences, approximately 19% of them seen once. Sequencing input: axillary lymph node tissue. The receptors here all came from a female donor with breast cancer. Some clones in this sample may be carry-over from other donors' samples.

Ten or more counts support this clonotype. The chain recombines TRBV4-2 with TRBJ2-1, with a weak D call TRBD2 (5 bases). This CDR3 is 13 amino acids long. V was trimmed by 3 bases and J by 7 bases, leaving 10 bases between them. Germline lookup yields CDR1 LGHNA and CDR2 YNFKEQ. DNA for the CDR3: TGTGCCAGCAGCCAGAAGACGGGGAATGAGCAGTTCTTC. This encodes CASSQKTGNEQFF.

This chain connects TRBV28 to TRBJ2-1; no clear D gene. V lost 3 bases, J lost 6 bases, and 9 bases lay in between. Germline V CDR1 and CDR2: MDHEN, SYDVKM. The CDR3 contains 13 residues. CDR3 in DNA: TGTGCCAGCAGTTTCGGCTCCCTCAATGAGCAGTTCTTC. As protein: CASSFGSLNEQFF.

This clonotype was found many times. The chain joins TRBV2 to TRBJ2-7, with 8 bases identical to TRBD2. CDR3 length: 17 residues. The trim removed 3 bases at V and 4 bases at J, leaving 14 bases unmatched. The germline gives CDR1 SNHLY, CDR2 FYNNEI. CDR3 sequence: CASSDSWGSGILYEQYF. In nucleotides, the CDR3 is TGTGCCAGCAGTGATAGTTGGGGTAGCGGGATCTTATACGAGCAGTACTTC.

This clonotype was detected many times. DNA for the CDR3: TGTGCCAGCAGCGTAGATATCCTCAATGAGCAGTTCTTC. Protein sequence: CASSVDILNEQFF. The chain is built from TRBV9 and TRBJ2-1; D remains unclear. Germline values: CDR1 SGDLS, CDR2 YYNGEE. V was trimmed by 0 bases and J by 6 bases, leaving 7 bases between them. This CDR3 has 13 residues. Drawing the rest from reference TRBV9 and TRBJ2-1, the complete variable domain is DSGVTQTPKHLITATGQRVTLRCSPRSGDLSVYWYQQSLDQGLQFLIQYYNGEERAKGNILERFSAQQFPDLHSELNLSSLELGDSALYFCASSVDILNEQFFGPGTRLTVL.

With regard to this clonotype: Just one base apart from a much larger clone, this may be a read error. Without the conserved terminal phenylalanine or tryptophan, this CDR3 likely stems from a read error. The V and J genes are TRBV27 and TRBJ2-5; D remains ambiguous. Germline CDR1 and CDR2: MNHEY and SMNVEV (reference sequence). The CDR3 has 11 residues. V was pared by 11 bases and J by 7 bases, with 14 bases between. The CDR3 loop reads CAGKSGRTQYL. In DNA form, the CDR3 reads TGTGCCGGAAAATCCGGACGGACCCAGTACCTC.